The source of this T cell receptor (beta chain) is a study of blood T cell repertoires in COVID-19. In the source study's methods: Reference gene primer amplification gave nucleated cell count estimates. The assay was immunoSEQ multiplex PCR, and TCRdb's table has in-frame clones only and misses some. That table is the source of V, J and clone size, and D and trimming were worked out from the DNA. The data contain roughly 62,000 clones, around 81% of them singletons. CDR1 SGHRS and CDR2 YFSETQ come from the germline V gene. The CDR3 consists of 15 residues. The V end was cut by 4 bases, the J end by 3 bases, with 14 bases between. Seattle enrolled patients during active infection and tracked them longitudinally.

Sequencing was carried out using peripheral blood. The source is a man older than 75 with COVID-19, enrolled during active disease. The rearrangement joins TRBV5-1 to TRBJ1-5; no clear D gene. The CDR3 here is CASSPRPGNNQPQHF. In DNA form, the CDR3 reads TGCGCCAGCAGCCCGCGTCCAGGCAACAATCAGCCCCAGCATTTT.